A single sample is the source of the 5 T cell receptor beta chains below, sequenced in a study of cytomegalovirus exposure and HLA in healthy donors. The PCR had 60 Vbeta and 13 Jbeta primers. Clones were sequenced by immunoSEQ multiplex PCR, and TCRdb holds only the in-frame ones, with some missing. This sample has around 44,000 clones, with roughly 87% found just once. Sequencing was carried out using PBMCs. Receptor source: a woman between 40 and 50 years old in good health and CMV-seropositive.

The CDR3 region is CASSEGQGAGQPQHF. The CDR3 nucleotides are TGCGCCAGCTCCGAAGGCCAGGGGGCAGGTCAGCCCCAGCATTTT. This chain uses TRBV5-1 with TRBJ1-5, with 8 bases matching TRBD1. Germline-derived CDR1 and CDR2 are SGHRS and YFSETQ. This CDR3 is 15 amino acids long. The junction had 12 bases not matched to a gene; V was cut back by 7 bases and J by 6 bases.

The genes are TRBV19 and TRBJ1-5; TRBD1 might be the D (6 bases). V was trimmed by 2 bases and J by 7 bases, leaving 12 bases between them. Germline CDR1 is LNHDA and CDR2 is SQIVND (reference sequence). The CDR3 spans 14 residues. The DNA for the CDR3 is TGTGCCAGTAGTATACTTCCAGGGGAACAGCCCCAGCATTTT. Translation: CASSILPGEQPQHF.

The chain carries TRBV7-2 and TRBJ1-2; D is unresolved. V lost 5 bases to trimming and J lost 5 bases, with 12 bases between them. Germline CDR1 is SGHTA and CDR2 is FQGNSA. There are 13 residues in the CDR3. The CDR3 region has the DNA TGTGCCAGCAGCGACCGAACAGTGTATGGCTACACCTTC. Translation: CASSDRTVYGYTF.

The CDR3 DNA follows: TGTGCCAGCAGTGCGATAGCGGGGAGTTACAATGAGCAGTTCTTC. Translating it yields CASSAIAGSYNEQFF. The rearrangement uses TRBV27 and TRBJ2-1, with 8 bases identical to TRBD2. The ends lost 5 bases at V and 4 bases at J; junction bases unmatched: 7. CDR3 length: 15 residues. Germline V gene lookup returns CDR1 MNHEY and CDR2 SMNVEV (reference sequence).

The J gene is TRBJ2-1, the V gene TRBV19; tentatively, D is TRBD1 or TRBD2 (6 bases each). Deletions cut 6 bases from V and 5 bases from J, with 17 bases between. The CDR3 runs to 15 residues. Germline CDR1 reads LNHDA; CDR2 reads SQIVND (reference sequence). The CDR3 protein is CASRILAWDNNEQFF. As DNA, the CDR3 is TGTGCCAGTAGGATACTAGCTTGGGACAACAATGAGCAGTTCTTC.